What follows are 25 T cell receptor beta chains derived from one specimen sequenced in a study of beta chain features in type 1 diabetes. The whole isolated RNA underwent reverse transcription, so sequencing captured expressed TCRB transcripts. TCRdb's table, derived via immunoSEQ multiplex PCR, lists solely in-frame clones and lacks some. The repertoire holds 900,000 or so clones, roughly 17% seen once, with 0.02% to 0.025% in the top ten. The sample consisted of naive CD4+ T cells from blood. The receptors here all came from a woman aged 18 to 35 in good health.

This chain joins TRBV29-1 and TRBJ2-5, with 7 nucleotides matching TRBD1. The J call may be mistaken, given a closer DNA end match to TRBJ2-7. Per the germline V gene, CDR1 is SQVTM and CDR2 is ANQGSEA. This CDR3 region has 13 residues. The DNA for the CDR3 is TGCAGCGCCCAGACAGGGAATAAGTACGAGCAGTACTTC. This gives the protein CSAQTGNKYEQYF.

Only a few counts were recorded for this clone. This rearrangement joins TRBV7-9 to TRBJ2-3; 8 bases are a match to TRBD2. V lost 7 bases to trimming and J lost 0 bases; unmatched junction nucleotides: 12. Germline CDR1 SEHNR, CDR2 FQNEAQ (reference sequence). CDR3 size: 17 residues. This CDR3 is CASTPQLVAGSTDTQYF. The CDR3 coding sequence is TGTGCCAGCACCCCCCAGCTCGTAGCGGGGAGCACAGATACGCAGTATTTT.

This clone was picked up a small number of times. The chain joins TRBV5-4 to TRBJ2-1; D is unclear. Germline V lookup: CDR1 SGHNT, CDR2 YYREEE (reference sequence). V lost 1 base and J 5 bases, leaving 4 bases between the germline ends. The CDR3 is made up of 12 amino acids. The CDR3 DNA reads TGTGCCAGCAGCTTGAGGGACAATGAGCAGTTCTTC. It translates to CASSLRDNEQFF. The entire variable domain, with the rest obtained from reference TRBV5-4 and TRBJ2-1, is as follows: ETGVTQSPTHLIKTRGQQVTLRCSSQSGHNTVSWYQQALGQGPQFIFQYYREEENGRGNFPPRFSGLQFPNYSSELNVNALELDDSALYLCASSLRDNEQFFGPGTRLTVL.

This chain connects TRBV23-1 to TRBJ2-2; 9 bases map to TRBD2. TRBV23-1 is an ORF, and what it does is uncertain. V was clipped by 4 bases and J by 6 bases; unmatched bases: 15. The length of the CDR3 is 18 residues. The CDR3 is CASSRRREVAGDPGELFF. CDR3 DNA: TGCGCCAGCAGTCGACGGAGAGAGGTAGCGGGAGACCCCGGGGAGCTGTTTTTT.

The chain uses TRBV7-3 and TRBJ2-7; 8 bases agree with TRBD2. J gave up 8 bases and V 3 bases, and 12 bases lay outside the gene matches. CDR1 is SGHTA and CDR2 is FQGTGA in the germline V gene. This CDR3 has 15 residues. DNA of the CDR3: TGTGCCAGCAGCTTGGTAGAGCGGGAGATATTGAAGCAGTACTTC. Translating it yields CASSLVEREILKQYF.

The rearrangement links TRBV6-6 to TRBJ2-5, with 9 bases lining up with TRBD2. With V trimmed by 5 bases and J by 1 base, 8 bases remained unmatched. CDR3 length equals 16 residues. Looked up from germline, CDR1 is MNHNY and CDR2 is SVGAGI (reference sequence). For the CDR3, the DNA is TGTGCCAGCAGTAAAAGGCCAGCGGGAGGCCAAGAGACCCAGTACTTC. It specifies CASSKRPAGGQETQYF.

The chain carries TRBV15 and TRBJ2-5; no definite D call. Trimming cost V 0 bases and J 1 base, with 9 bases left between them. Germline CDR1 is LNHNV and CDR2 is YYDKDF (reference sequence). CDR3 length equals 15 residues. This CDR3 is CATSREGRFQETQYF. The CDR3 bases are TGTGCCACCAGCAGAGAAGGCAGATTCCAAGAGACCCAGTACTTC.

This clone has just a few counts. The V and J genes are TRBV9 and TRBJ1-2, with D possibly matching TRBD1 (5 bases). The V and J ends lost 3 bases and 8 bases respectively, with 20 bases between them. The CDR3 has 15 residues. Germline V CDR1 and CDR2: SGDLS, YYNGEE. The CDR3 reads CASSGYGGIQHGYTF. In nucleotides, the CDR3 is TGTGCCAGCAGCGGCTACGGGGGTATTCAACACGGCTACACCTTC.

The chain combines TRBV2 with TRBJ2-2; 8 bases match TRBD1. The CDR3 covers 15 residues. J gave up 4 bases and V 6 bases, and 7 bases lay outside the gene matches. Germline-derived CDR1 and CDR2 are SNHLY and FYNNEI. CDR3: CASREDRVPTGELFF. CDR3 bases: TGTGCCAGCAGAGAGGACAGGGTGCCCACCGGGGAGCTGTTTTTT.

This clone came up a few times. The gene calls are TRBV18 and TRBJ1-1; D is perhaps TRBD1 (5 bases). This CDR3 is built from 13 residues. Trimming pared 3 bases from V and 4 bases from J, leaving 9 bases between. Germline V gives CDR1 KGHSH, CDR2 LQKENI. CDR3 nucleotides: TGTGCCAGCTCACCCGGGGCTGGCACTGAAGCTTTCTTT. Protein: CASSPGAGTEAFF.

The chain is built from TRBV13 and TRBJ1-2; 8 nucleotides agree with TRBD1. With 9 bases clipped from V and 4 bases from J, the junction kept 7 bases outside the gene matches. Germline CDR1 and CDR2: PRHDT and FYEKMQ (reference sequence). There are 13 residues in the CDR3. The CDR3 sequence: CASSRQGSYGYTF. DNA for the CDR3: TGTGCCAGTTCGCGACAGGGGAGCTATGGCTACACCTTC.

DNA of the CDR3: TGTGCCAGCAGCGGATCCCGGGCCACGGAGACCCAGTACTTC. It is translated as CASSGSRATETQYF. This sequence joins TRBV5-4 and TRBJ2-5; D uncertain. V dropped 4 bases and J dropped 5 bases, with 15 bases sitting between them. Germline values: CDR1 SGHNT, CDR2 YYREEE (reference sequence). This CDR3 has 14 residues.

This clone was found a few times. J is TRBJ2-5 and V is TRBV20-1, with D possibly TRBD2 on 5 matching bases. The germline CDR1 and CDR2 sequences are DFQATT and SNEGSKA (reference sequence). The CDR3 is 11 amino acids. V dropped 6 bases and J dropped 10 bases, with 15 bases sitting between them. CDR3 nucleotides: TGCAGTGCGCGTCGGACCGAGGGCCAGTACTTC. This codes for CSARRTEGQYF.

CDR3 loop: CASSAGQVNTYEQYF. CDR3 DNA: TGCGCCAGCAGCGCGGGACAGGTAAATACCTACGAGCAGTACTTC. V gene TRBV5-1 combines with J gene TRBJ2-7; 8 bases match TRBD1. J was trimmed by 2 bases and V by 4 bases; bases with no gene match: 8. Per germline, CDR1 SGHRS and CDR2 YFSETQ. The CDR3 totals 15 residues.

This clone was counted a few times. The V call is TRBV4-1, the J call TRBJ2-1, with 7 bases lining up with TRBD1. Looked up from germline, CDR1 is MGHRA and CDR2 is YSYEKL. The junction had 16 bases not matched to a gene; V was cut back by 5 bases and J by 15 bases. The CDR3 covers 14 residues. The CDR3 nucleotides read TGCGCCAGCAGCTCCCGAGGACAGGCTGATCCGGGGTTCTTC. It is translated as CASSSRGQADPGFF.

This clone was counted only a few times. The chain has TRBV6-1 and TRBJ2-3; tentatively, D is TRBD2 (5 bases). The CDR3 sequence is 16 residues long. With 0 bases removed from V and 3 bases from J, the gap between germline ends came to 13 bases. CDR1 is MNHNS and CDR2 is SASEGT in the germline V gene. CDR3 protein: CASSEALYRGTDTQYF. The CDR3 DNA is TGTGCCAGCAGTGAAGCGCTCTACCGCGGGACAGATACGCAGTATTTT.

The chain employs TRBV28 and TRBJ2-7; TRBD2 agrees at 9 bases. The V and J ends lost 2 bases and 3 bases, in that order; junction bases with no gene match: 5. Germline-derived CDR1 and CDR2 are MDHEN and SYDVKM. CDR3 length equals 15 residues. The CDR3 DNA is TGTGCCAGCAGTTTAATTGGAGCGGGGGGCTACGAGCAGTACTTC. Translated, it gives CASSLIGAGGYEQYF.

This clone appeared a few times. The gene calls are TRBV6-6 and TRBJ2-3; TRBD2 aligns across 9 bases. The V gene's germline CDR1 is MNHNY and CDR2 SVGAGI (reference sequence). This CDR3 region has 14 residues. V dropped 5 bases and J dropped 5; count of bases not matched to a gene: 5. CDR3 in amino acids: CASSRGRARDTQYF. CDR3 nucleotide sequence: TGTGCCAGCAGTCGCGGGAGGGCCAGAGATACGCAGTATTTT.

The chain is built from TRBV6-1 and TRBJ2-5; D possibly corresponds to TRBD1 (6 bases). The length of the CDR3 is 15 residues. The ends were cut back, 7 bases at V and 4 bases at J, with 19 bases in the middle. The V gene's germline CDR1 is MNHNS and CDR2 SASEGT. In DNA, the CDR3 is TGTGCCAGCACCAGTCAGGGGCCCCAGCGAGAGACCCAGTACTTC. As protein: CASTSQGPQRETQYF.

This clone was seen only a few times. This CDR3 is also generated by other DNA sequences in the sample. The rearrangement uses TRBV20-1 and TRBJ2-1; D unclear. CDR1 and CDR2 from the germline V gene are DFQATT and SNEGSKA (reference sequence). The CDR3 consists of 10 residues. Trimming took 6 bases from V and 7 from J, leaving 7 bases between them. The CDR3 coding sequence is TGCAGTGCCACCGATAATGAGCAGTTCTTC. Amino acids: CSATDNEQFF.

In this sample, this clone turned up many times. This rearrangement joins TRBV10-3 to TRBJ2-6, with D possibly matching TRBD2 (6 bases). Germline V gene sequence: CDR1 ENHRY, CDR2 SYGVKD. CDR3 length: 18 amino acids. The V and J ends lost 3 bases and 0 bases respectively, with 15 bases between them. CDR3 in DNA: TGTGCCATCAGTGAAGGAGGGACGGGGAGCTCTGGGGCCAACGTCCTGACTTTC. Its protein product is CAISEGGTGSSGANVLTF.

The genes are TRBV5-4 and TRBJ2-2; TRBD2 aligns across 10 bases. Unmatched junction bases numbered 7, after V lost 4 bases and J lost 4 bases. CDR1 SGHNT and CDR2 YYREEE come from the germline V gene (reference sequence). The CDR3 sequence is 16 residues long. This CDR3 is CASSPGLAALTGELFF. The CDR3 bases are TGTGCCAGCAGCCCCGGACTAGCGGCACTCACCGGGGAGCTGTTTTTT. The full variable domain, with the rest looked up from reference TRBV5-4 and TRBJ2-2, is ETGVTQSPTHLIKTRGQQVTLRCSSQSGHNTVSWYQQALGQGPQFIFQYYREEENGRGNFPPRFSGLQFPNYSSELNVNALELDDSALYLCASSPGLAALTGELFFGEGSRLTVL.

The chain has TRBV6-6 and TRBJ2-7; 9 bases are a match to TRBD1. Unmatched junction bases numbered 5, after V lost 6 bases and J lost 5 bases. The CDR3 contains 13 residues. Per germline, CDR1 MNHNY and CDR2 SVGAGI (reference sequence). This chain's CDR3 is CASRRQGGHEQYF. The CDR3 region has the DNA TGTGCCAGCAGACGACAGGGGGGTCACGAGCAGTACTTC.

This clone has only a few counts. The chain has TRBV15 and TRBJ2-5, with a possible D match to TRBD1 (6 bases). Per germline, CDR1 LNHNV and CDR2 YYDKDF (reference sequence). Trimming pared 2 bases from V and 1 base from J, leaving 11 bases between. CDR3 length: 15 amino acids. The CDR3 sequence: CATSRIIRGQETQYF. CDR3 in DNA: TGTGCCACCAGCAGAATTATCAGGGGCCAAGAGACCCAGTACTTC.

The CDR3 nucleotides are TGTGCCAGCTCTGCCTCGGGGACAGAGAACACTGAAGCTTTCTTT. Protein sequence: CASSASGTENTEAFF. The V and J genes are TRBV19 and TRBJ1-1; 7 bases line up with TRBD1. Germline trimming cut 9 bases from V and 1 base from J; bases unmatched to any gene: 11. The CDR3 runs to 15 residues. The germline V gene encodes CDR1 LNHDA and CDR2 SQIVND (reference sequence).